The 23 T cell receptor beta chains below all came from one sample that was sequenced in a study of somatic mutations in cytotoxic T cells in rheumatoid arthritis listed by TCRdb under 2017. The method behind the library was the immunoSEQ multiplex PCR assay. TCRdb retrieved this table from immuneACCESS and kept in-frame rearrangements only. Not all clones are present; in checked studies, unresolved V genes account for under half, and no reason is known for the remainder. Present in this sample are under 20,000 clones, about 85% of which were seen just once. The ten biggest clones cover approximately 6.3% of the sample. Sequencing was carried out using CD8+ T cells sorted from blood. The source of these receptors is a woman in her thirties or forties with rheumatoid arthritis.

This chain links TRBV18 with TRBJ1-1, with TRBD1 matching 9 bases. The germline gives CDR1 KGHSH, CDR2 LQKENI. The CDR3 totals 17 residues. V lost 4 bases, J lost 4 bases, and 13 bases stayed unmatched. The CDR3 region has the DNA TGTGCCAGCTCACTCACAGGGGGCGAGTATGGAGCCACTGAAGCTTTCTTT. Translating it yields CASSLTGGEYGATEAFF.

V and J are TRBV27 and TRBJ2-4; D not resolved. From germline, CDR1 is MNHEY and CDR2 SMNVEV (reference sequence). The CDR3 loop spans 11 amino acids. Trimming stripped 2 bases from V and 8 bases from J, with 4 bases between. This CDR3 is CASSLGDIQYF. DNA for the CDR3: TGTGCCAGCAGTTTAGGAGACATTCAGTACTTC.

The chain couples TRBV30 to TRBJ1-1; D is unclear. V lost 4 bases to trimming and J lost 1 base, with 7 bases between them. The germline V gene encodes CDR1 GTSNPN and CDR2 SVGIG (reference sequence). The CDR3 extends over 12 amino acids. CDR3 in DNA: TGTGCCTGGACAGAGGCGAACACTGAAGCTTTCTTT. Translation gives CAWTEANTEAFF. The full variable domain, with the rest looked up from reference TRBV30 and TRBJ1-1, is SQTIHQWPATLVQPVGSPLSLECTVEGTSNPNLYWYRQAAGRGLQLLFYSVGIGQISSEVPQNLSASRPQDRQFILSSKKLLLSDSGFYLCAWTEANTEAFFGQGTRLTVV.

The chain has TRBV7-8 and TRBJ2-7, with D tentatively TRBD1 (6 bases). Germline-derived CDR1 and CDR2 are SGHVS and FQNEAQ. Trimming left V 5 bases short and J 3 bases short, with 26 bases between. The CDR3 totals 18 residues. The CDR3 spells CASSRAPPTNPDSYEQYF. The CDR3 coding sequence is TGTGCCAGCAGCCGAGCCCCGCCCACAAACCCGGACAGCTACGAGCAGTACTTC.

With regard to this clone: A junction end diverges from the germline sequence, so it may reflect a read error. The chain couples TRBV14 to TRBJ2-5, with D possibly TRBD1 on 5 matching bases. Germline V gene lookup returns CDR1 SGHDN and CDR2 FVKESK. The CDR3 is made up of 12 amino acids. Here the CDR3 DNA reads TGTGCCAGCAGCCAAGGGAGTGGGGCCCAGCACTTC. Protein: CASSQGSGAQHF.

The rearrangement joins TRBV11-2 to TRBJ2-5; 8 positions agree with TRBD2. The CDR3 runs to 17 residues. V shed 3 bases and J 2 bases; nucleotides not matched to a gene: 11. Germline CDR1 and CDR2: SGHAT and FQNNGV. The CDR3 DNA reads as TGTGCCAGCAGCTTTCGTACCCTAGCGGGCCTACAAGAGACCCAGTACTTC. It yields the protein CASSFRTLAGLQETQYF. Using reference TRBV11-2 and TRBJ2-5 for the parts outside the CDR3, the full variable domain is EAGVAQSPRYKIIEKRQSVAFWCNPISGHATLYWYQQILGQGPKLLIQFQNNGVVDDSQLPKDRFSAERLKGVDSTLKIQPAKLEDSAVYLCASSFRTLAGLQETQYFGPGTRLLVL.

CDR3 nucleotides: TGTGCCAGTACAGGGGGAGGAGGCTACACCTTC. Translated, it gives CASTGGGGYTF. The V gene is TRBV2, the J gene TRBJ1-2; 8 nucleotides match TRBD1. Germline V gene sequence: CDR1 SNHLY, CDR2 FYNNEI. The junction had 5 bases not matched to a gene; V was cut back by 9 bases and J by 8 bases. The CDR3 loop spans 11 amino acids.

The CDR3 sequence: CASSYTRGDYEQYF. DNA for the CDR3: TGTGCCAGCAGCTACACCAGGGGAGATTACGAGCAGTACTTC. The chain uses TRBV4-2 and TRBJ2-7, with a weak D call TRBD1 (6 bases). The CDR3 sequence is 14 residues long. Between the trimmed V and J ends, which lost 5 bases and 4 bases, there was a span of 15 bases. The V gene's germline CDR1 is LGHNA and CDR2 YNFKEQ.

This chain connects TRBV19 to TRBJ2-1, with D possibly being TRBD1 (5 bases). Germline CDR1 LNHDA, CDR2 SQIVND (reference sequence). There are 15 residues in the CDR3. Trimming left V 1 base short and J 5 bases short, with 12 bases between. This chain's CDR3 is CASSIVGLTDNEQFF. The CDR3 DNA reads TGTGCCAGTAGTATAGTGGGGCTAACTGACAATGAGCAGTTCTTC.

This clone has only one observation. The chain is built from TRBV13 and TRBJ1-3, with a possible D match to TRBD1 (5 bases). The CDR3 runs 16 residues. V lost 5 bases and J lost 0, with 14 bases in between. CDR1 and CDR2 (germline): PRHDT, FYEKMQ (reference sequence). In nucleotides, the CDR3 is TGTGCCAGCAGCCGAGCCGGGACTTCCTCTGGAAACACCATATATTTT. Its translation is CASSRAGTSSGNTIYF.

The chain has TRBV27 and TRBJ1-1; 8 positions match TRBD1. This CDR3 region has 13 residues. Germline V gives CDR1 MNHEY, CDR2 SMNVEV (reference sequence). The trim removed 6 bases at V and 7 bases at J, leaving 7 bases unmatched. This CDR3 is CASRDREVGEAFF. The CDR3 DNA sequence: TGTGCCAGCAGGGACAGGGAAGTCGGTGAAGCTTTCTTT.

V is TRBV6-5 and J is TRBJ1-6, with 10 bases matching TRBD1. Germline lookup yields CDR1 MNHEY and CDR2 SVGAGI. V gave up 6 bases and J gave up 7 bases; unmatched junction bases: 3. The CDR3 has 14 amino acids. Here the CDR3 reads CASRGTGENSPLHF. In DNA form, the CDR3 reads TGTGCCAGCAGGGGGACAGGGGAGAATTCACCCCTCCACTTT.

This clone was counted only a few times. The gene calls are TRBV6-4 and TRBJ2-1, with 10 bases matching TRBD2. The trim removed 2 bases at V and 7 bases at J, leaving 5 bases unmatched. Germline lookup yields CDR1 MRHNA and CDR2 SNTAGT. The length of the CDR3 is 15 residues. The CDR3 protein is CASSDNPSGGNEQFF. In DNA, the CDR3 is TGTGCCAGCAGTGACAACCCTAGCGGGGGAAATGAGCAGTTCTTC.

The gene calls are TRBV23-1 and TRBJ2-4; D possibly corresponds to TRBD2 (5 bases). TRBV23-1 counts as an open reading frame of uncertain function. The CDR3 loop spans 15 amino acids. Trimming cost V 0 bases and J 6 bases, with 12 bases left between them. The CDR3 bases are TGCGCCAGCAGTCAATCATTCGCTAGCCTAAACATTCAGTACTTC. Amino acid sequence: CASSQSFASLNIQYF.

In this sample, this clone turned up a few times. The chain couples TRBV5-1 to TRBJ2-3, with a possible D match to TRBD2 (6 bases). V gave up 4 bases and J gave up 2 bases, with 14 bases separating them. Per germline, CDR1 SGHRS and CDR2 YFSETQ. The CDR3 has 15 amino acids. The CDR3 bases are TGCGCCAGCAGCCATCCTACGGGACTCACAGATACGCAGTATTTT. Translation: CASSHPTGLTDTQYF.

V and J are TRBV13 and TRBJ1-1; no clear D gene. The germline V gene has CDR1 PRHDT and CDR2 FYEKMQ (reference sequence). The V end lost 5 bases, the J end lost 1 base, and 8 bases lay between the germline ends. The CDR3 has 13 amino acids. The CDR3 nucleotides are TGTGCCAGCAGCCCGGGGTCGAACACTGAAGCTTTCTTT. Protein product: CASSPGSNTEAFF.

The CDR3 region has the DNA TGTGCCAGCAGCCAAGATAGCGGGGGGGCAGATACGCAGTATTTT. It yields the protein CASSQDSGGADTQYF. V usage is TRBV4-2 and J usage is TRBJ2-3; 11 bases align to TRBD2. CDR1 LGHNA and CDR2 YNFKEQ come from the germline V gene. The CDR3 has 15 residues. Germline trimming cut 0 bases from V and 4 bases from J; bases unmatched to any gene: 0.

V is TRBV5-1 and J is TRBJ2-7; TRBD1 aligns across 11 bases. V gave up 4 bases and J gave up 3 bases; unmatched junction bases: 6. CDR3 length: 15 residues. The germline V gene encodes CDR1 SGHRS and CDR2 YFSETQ. The CDR3 DNA follows: TGCGCCAGCAGCGCTGGACAGGGGGCCCTCTACGAGCAGTACTTC. This sequence encodes CASSAGQGALYEQYF.

The gene calls are TRBV18 and TRBJ1-5, with D perhaps matching TRBD1 (6 bases). The CDR3 is 15 amino acids. Trimming removed 3 bases from V and 5 bases from J, with 14 bases in between. Per the germline V gene, CDR1 is KGHSH and CDR2 is LQKENI. CDR3 bases: TGTGCCAGCTCACCTTTTGGGGGCTGGGATCAGCCCCAGCATTTT. Its translation: CASSPFGGWDQPQHF.

The rearrangement joins TRBV28 to TRBJ1-5, with TRBD1 matching over 7 bases. After removal of 7 bases from V and 3 bases from J, the junction contained 9 bases not matched to a gene. The CDR3 extends over 15 amino acids. Germline V gives CDR1 MDHEN, CDR2 SYDVKM. This chain's CDR3 is CASTEQGTYNQPQHF. CDR3 sequence (DNA): TGTGCCAGCACCGAACAGGGGACCTACAATCAGCCCCAGCATTTT.

The chain couples TRBV7-5 to TRBJ1-5; the table's D call, TRBD1, has no DNA check behind it. TRBV7-5 is labeled a pseudogene. This CDR3 comprises 15 residues. CDR3 in amino acids: CARSFGDNSNQPQHF. DNA of the CDR3: TGTGCCAGAAGCTTTGGGGACAATAGCAATCAGCCCCAGCATTTT.

This chain uses TRBV6-1 with TRBJ2-7; possibly TRBD2 for D (5 bases). The CDR3 spans 13 residues. The V end was cut by 9 bases, the J end by 4 bases, with 16 bases between. Germline V gene data show CDR1 as MNHNS and CDR2 as SASEGT. The chain's CDR3 is CASTMEDGYEQYF. CDR3 in DNA: TGTGCCAGTACGATGGAGGATGGGTACGAGCAGTACTTC.

The chain links TRBV2 to TRBJ2-2, with 13 nucleotides matching TRBD2. This CDR3 contains 15 residues. The germline V gene encodes CDR1 SNHLY and CDR2 FYNNEI. Unmatched junction bases numbered 1, after V lost 4 bases and J lost 5 bases. The CDR3 protein is CASSGLAGGTGELFF. The CDR3 DNA sequence: TGTGCCAGCAGTGGACTAGCGGGAGGAACCGGGGAGCTGTTTTTT.